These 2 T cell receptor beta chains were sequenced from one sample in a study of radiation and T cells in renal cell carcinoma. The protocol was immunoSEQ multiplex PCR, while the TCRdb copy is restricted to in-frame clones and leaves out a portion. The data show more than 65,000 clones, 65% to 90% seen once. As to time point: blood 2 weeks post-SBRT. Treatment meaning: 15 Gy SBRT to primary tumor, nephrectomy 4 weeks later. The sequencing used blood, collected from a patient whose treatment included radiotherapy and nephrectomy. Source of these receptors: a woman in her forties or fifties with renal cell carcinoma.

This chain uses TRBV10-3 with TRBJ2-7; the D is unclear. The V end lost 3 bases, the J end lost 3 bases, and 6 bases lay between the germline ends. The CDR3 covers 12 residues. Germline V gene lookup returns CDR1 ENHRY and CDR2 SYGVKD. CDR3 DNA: TGTGCCATCAGTGATGGGGACTACGAGCAGTACTTC. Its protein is CAISDGDYEQYF.

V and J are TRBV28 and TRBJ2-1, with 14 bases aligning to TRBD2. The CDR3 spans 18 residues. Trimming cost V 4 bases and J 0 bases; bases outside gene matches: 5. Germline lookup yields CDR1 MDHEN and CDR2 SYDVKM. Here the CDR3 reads CASSSGLAGGLSYNEQFF. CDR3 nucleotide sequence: TGTGCCAGCAGTTCCGGACTAGCGGGGGGCCTCTCCTACAATGAGCAGTTCTTC.